This TCR beta chain came from a study of T cells in localized non-small cell lung cancer. Only in-frame clones appear in the TCRdb table, and some are missing; sequencing was by immunoSEQ multiplex PCR. This table holds fewer than 2,000 clones, about a third found once. Researchers cut adjacent lung at least 2 cm from the tumor margin, and it showed no atypia. Whole-study results and caveats: It remains possible that heterogeneity exists, since only one tumor region was sequenced. Median approximately 61 top-100 tumor clones were shared with paired adjacent lung.

CDR1 and CDR2 from the germline V gene are MDHEN and SYDVKM. V lost 3 bases and J lost 6, with 11 bases in between. The CDR3 covers 13 residues. As regards this clone: The antigen is not known.

This TCR came from a male donor at least 60 years old with stage III squamous cell lung carcinoma. Sequences were derived from normal lung tissue next to the tumor, sampled before any cancer treatment. This sequence joins TRBV28 and TRBJ1-2, with D possibly matching TRBD1 (5 bases). The CDR3 coding sequence is TGTGCCAGCAGTTTCGTGACAGTGGATGGCTACACCTTC. It codes for CASSFVTVDGYTF.